The entry below gives a single TCR beta chain sequence along with its context. This specimen comes from a study of blood T cell repertoires in COVID-19. Study background: The United States, Italy and Spain were the sources of the acute and convalescent COVID-19 samples. PBMCs, B-cell-depleted T cells, or T cells provided the cDNA or gDNA that made up the material.

The CDR3 spans 16 residues. Germline V CDR1 and CDR2: LNHDA, SQIVND (reference sequence). V lost 4 bases and J lost 1, with 17 bases in between. Per the original data handling: Amplification from reference gene primers served as the basis for estimated nucleated cell counts. Assay used: immunoSEQ multiplex PCR; TCRdb lists only in-frame clones, some missing. The V and J calls and the clone size are those of that table, but D and trimming were determined from the DNA. The sample lists some 250,000 clones, roughly 85% occurring once. The sequence came from a woman between 18 and 29 years old with acute or convalescent COVID-19. This chain joins TRBV19 and TRBJ2-7, with D tentatively TRBD1 (6 bases). Sequenced material: peripheral blood. The CDR3 here is CASSRLGDKRSYEQYF. In DNA form, the CDR3 reads TGTGCCAGTAGTAGATTAGGGGACAAAAGATCCTACGAGCAGTACTTC.